These 28 T cell receptor beta chains were all obtained from the same sample, sequenced in a study of blood T cell repertoires in COVID-19. TCRdb's copy holds only in-frame clones and misses some; the assay was immunoSEQ multiplex PCR. The repertoire holds about 94,000 clones, with 80% to 85% as singletons. Source material: peripheral blood. The receptors were gathered from a man between 60 and 70 years old with acute or convalescent COVID-19.

V is TRBV19 and J is TRBJ2-3; 12 nucleotides align to TRBD2. CDR1 and CDR2 (germline): LNHDA, SQIVND (reference sequence). The CDR3 contains 16 residues. The trim removed 7 bases at V and 4 bases at J, leaving 9 bases unmatched. The CDR3 DNA sequence: TGTGCCAGTACCCTTTCCCTAGCGGGGGGGGCAGATACGCAGTATTTT. Its translation is CASTLSLAGGADTQYF.

The chain uses TRBV21-1 and TRBJ2-3; the DNA was not compared with TRBD1, the D call given in the table. TRBV21-1 corresponds to a pseudogene. The CDR3 length is 21 residues. The CDR3 reads CASSKGAIMLRTGSGRDTQYF. The CDR3 DNA is TGTGCCAGCAGCAAAGGGGCCATAATGCTCCGGACAGGGAGCGGGCGGGATACGCAGTATTTT.

The chain carries TRBV9 and TRBJ2-3; TRBD2 is a possible D gene (7 bases). V was clipped by 0 bases and J by 3 bases, with 8 bases between them. Germline-derived CDR1 and CDR2 are SGDLS and YYNGEE. The CDR3 has 14 amino acids. CDR3 region: CASSVEGGTDTQYF. For the CDR3, the DNA is TGTGCCAGCAGCGTAGAGGGGGGGACAGATACGCAGTATTTT.

The rearrangement joins TRBV3-1 (or the pseudogene TRBV3-2) to TRBJ2-5; 7 nucleotides match TRBD2. J was trimmed by 4 bases and V by 4 bases; bases with no gene match: 18. This CDR3 has 18 residues. Germline V gives CDR1 LGHDT, CDR2 YNNKEL (reference sequence). Here the CDR3 reads CASSPSWMPGGGRETQYF. The CDR3 DNA reads as TGTGCCAGCAGCCCATCCTGGATGCCGGGCGGGGGTAGAGAGACCCAGTACTTC.

The CDR3 DNA sequence: TGCGCCAGCAGCCAGTCAGGGATCACTGAAGCTTTCTTT. Translating it yields CASSQSGITEAFF. The V call is TRBV4-3, the J call TRBJ1-1; D is perhaps TRBD1 (5 bases). The ends were cut back, 3 bases at V and 4 bases at J, with 9 bases in the middle. Germline CDR1 and CDR2: LGHNA and YSLEER. CDR3 length equals 13 residues.

The J gene is TRBJ1-2, the V gene TRBV5-4; D is unclear. The length of the CDR3 is 13 residues. Trimming pared 1 base from V and 1 base from J, leaving 5 bases between. Per the germline V gene, CDR1 is SGHNT and CDR2 is YYREEE (reference sequence). The DNA of the CDR3 is TGTGCCAGCAGCTTGAGCTTTAACTATGGCTACACCTTC. Amino acids: CASSLSFNYGYTF. Full variable domain (outside the CDR3, taken from reference TRBV5-4 and TRBJ1-2): ETGVTQSPTHLIKTRGQQVTLRCSSQSGHNTVSWYQQALGQGPQFIFQYYREEENGRGNFPPRFSGLQFPNYSSELNVNALELDDSALYLCASSLSFNYGYTFGSGTRLTVV.

This clone showed up just a few times. The chain is built from TRBV21-1 and TRBJ1-2. TRBV21-1 has pseudogene status. The CDR3 sequence is 15 residues long. The CDR3 loop is CASSSPPGRNYGYTF. The CDR3 DNA sequence: TGTGCCAGCAGCTCCCCCCCGGGGAGGAACTATGGCTACACCTTC.

The chain employs TRBV11-2 and TRBJ1-3; D is uncertain. The germline V gene encodes CDR1 SGHAT and CDR2 FQNNGV. Trimming took off 3 bases at V and 7 bases at J, with 19 bases between the two ends. The CDR3 contains 16 residues. The CDR3 DNA reads as TGTGCCAGCAGCTTTGGTAGGGAGATAATCGGGAACACCATATATTTT. Translation: CASSFGREIIGNTIYF.

The gene calls are TRBV10-3 and TRBJ1-1; perhaps TRBD1 as D (6 bases). V was pared by 6 bases and J by 5 bases, with 13 bases between. The CDR3 contains 13 residues. Germline-derived CDR1 and CDR2 are ENHRY and SYGVKD. The CDR3 nucleotides read TGTGCCATCAGGAGGGGGACGGAGACTGAAGCTTTCTTT. This codes for CAIRRGTETEAFF.

The rearrangement links TRBV9 to TRBJ2-6, with a possible D match to TRBD2 (5 bases). In germline, CDR1 is SGDLS, CDR2 YYNGEE. Trimming removed 4 bases from V and 0 bases from J, with 11 bases in between. The CDR3 has 16 amino acids. The CDR3 DNA reads TGTGCCAGCAGCCTTGGACTGAGCTCTGGGGCCAACGTCCTGACTTTC. This sequence encodes CASSLGLSSGANVLTF.

The chain combines TRBV6-6 with TRBJ1-2, with D possibly matching TRBD1 (6 bases). The CDR3 is 14 residues long. Germline-derived CDR1 and CDR2 are MNHNY and SVGAGI (reference sequence). V lost 5 bases and J lost 1, with 11 bases in between. As DNA, the CDR3 is TGTGCCAGCAGTGGTGACAGGCTTAACTATGGCTACACCTTC. This translates into CASSGDRLNYGYTF.

The CDR3 nucleotides read TGTGCCAGCAGCGGGACAGGGGGACCCTACAATGAGCAGTTCTTC. The encoded protein is CASSGTGGPYNEQFF. The chain has TRBV7-3 and TRBJ2-1; 11 bases agree with TRBD1. Looked up from germline, CDR1 is SGHTA and CDR2 is FQGTGA. V was pared by 5 bases and J by 2 bases, with 2 bases of the junction left unmatched. This CDR3 has 15 residues. The complete variable domain, with remaining parts taken from reference TRBV7-3 and TRBJ2-1, reads GAGVSQTPSNKVTEKGKYVELRCDPISGHTALYWYRQSLGQGPEFLIYFQGTGAADDSGLPNDRFFAVRPEGSVSTLKIQRTERGDSAVYLCASSGTGGPYNEQFFGPGTRLTVL.

The chain joins TRBV7-7 to TRBJ2-7, with 8 bases aligning to TRBD1. V lost 5 bases to trimming and J lost 6 bases; unmatched junction nucleotides: 6. The CDR3 has 13 amino acids. The germline V gene encodes CDR1 SSHAT and CDR2 FNYEAQ (reference sequence). CDR3 DNA sequence: TGTGCCAGCAGCAAAGACAGGGGCGCCGAGCAGTACTTC. It translates to CASSKDRGAEQYF.

This clone occurred once. This rearrangement joins TRBV24-1 to TRBJ1-5; a possible D gene is TRBD1 (6 bases). Germline CDR1 is KGHDR and CDR2 is SFDVKD. The V end was cut by 9 bases, the J end by 2 bases, with 10 bases between. The CDR3 has 13 amino acids. CDR3 region: CATSSGGNQPQHF. CDR3 nucleotide sequence: TGTGCCACCTCGTCAGGGGGCAATCAGCCCCAGCATTTT.

The chain couples TRBV13 to TRBJ2-1, with 8 nucleotides matching TRBD1. CDR1 PRHDT and CDR2 FYEKMQ come from the germline V gene (reference sequence). V lost 5 bases, J lost 0 bases, and 6 bases stayed unmatched. The length of the CDR3 is 16 residues. CDR3 amino acids: CASSPWTGSSYNEQFF. The CDR3 DNA sequence: TGTGCCAGCAGCCCCTGGACAGGGAGCTCCTACAATGAGCAGTTCTTC.

This chain connects TRBV19 to TRBJ2-2; 7 nucleotides match TRBD1. The germline gives CDR1 LNHDA, CDR2 SQIVND (reference sequence). The CDR3 totals 15 residues. V lost 4 bases, J lost 0 bases, and 2 bases stayed unmatched. The CDR3 spells CASSTQGANTGELFF. CDR3 nucleotides: TGTGCCAGTAGTACCCAGGGGGCGAACACCGGGGAGCTGTTTTTT.

This clone has more than one count but fewer than ten. The genes are TRBV3-1 (or the pseudogene TRBV3-2) and TRBJ1-1; D gene ambiguous. The germline V gene has CDR1 LGHDT and CDR2 YNNKEL (reference sequence). This CDR3 region has 14 residues. V was shortened by 3 bases and J by 3 bases, with 11 bases between the two germline ends. DNA of the CDR3: TGTGCCAGCAGCCATGGAGACGGCTACACTGAAGCTTTCTTT. This translates into CASSHGDGYTEAFF.

On this clone itself: This same CDR3 is encoded by further DNA sequences in the sample. The chain employs TRBV28 and TRBJ2-2; 11 bases align to TRBD2. This CDR3 contains 16 residues. Germline loops: CDR1 MDHEN, CDR2 SYDVKM. J lost 6 bases, V lost 6 bases, and 9 bases had no gene match. In DNA, the CDR3 is TGTGCCAGCAGCCCAGGGACTAGCGGACTGGCCGGGGAGCTGTTTTTT. Translation gives CASSPGTSGLAGELFF.

V gene TRBV27 combines with J gene TRBJ1-1; perhaps TRBD1 as D (6 bases). Trimming took off 6 bases at V and 5 bases at J, with 19 bases between the two ends. The V gene's germline CDR1 is MNHEY and CDR2 SMNVEV (reference sequence). This CDR3 is built from 15 residues. The chain's CDR3 is CASSRIRQVGTEAFF. CDR3 in DNA: TGTGCCAGCAGCCGTATTCGACAGGTAGGGACTGAAGCTTTCTTT.

The chain couples TRBV2 to TRBJ2-7; 7 bases map to TRBD1. The V segment lost 0 bases and the J segment 2 bases; nucleotides outside the gene matches: 7. Germline V CDR1 and CDR2: SNHLY, FYNNEI. The CDR3 is 16 amino acids. Here the CDR3 DNA reads TGTGCCAGCAGTGAAGCTTCTGCCCAGGGGGCCTACGAGCAGTACTTC. Amino acids: CASSEASAQGAYEQYF. The whole variable domain, remainder taken from reference TRBV2 and TRBJ2-7, is EPEVTQTPSHQVTQMGQEVILRCVPISNHLYFYWYRQILGQKVEFLVSFYNNEISEKSEIFDDQFSVERPDGSNFTLKIRSTKLEDSAMYFCASSEASAQGAYEQYFGPGTRLTVT.

The genes are TRBV10-2 and TRBJ2-4, with D possibly TRBD1 on 5 matching bases. The CDR3 is made up of 16 amino acids. Trimming removed 0 bases from V and 6 bases from J, with 15 bases in between. In germline, CDR1 is WSHSY, CDR2 SAAADI. CDR3 DNA sequence: TGCGCCAGCAGTGAGTCCCCCTCCAGGGCCCCAAACATTCAGTACTTC. It translates to CASSESPSRAPNIQYF.

This rearrangement joins TRBV5-4 to TRBJ2-7; D might be TRBD2 (5 bases). The V gene lost 0 bases and the J gene lost 0 bases, with 10 bases spanning the gap. Germline V gene sequence: CDR1 SGHNT, CDR2 YYREEE (reference sequence). The CDR3 extends over 15 amino acids. In DNA form, the CDR3 reads TGTGCCAGCAGCTTGGACGGGAAAAGCTCCTACGAGCAGTACTTC. This encodes CASSLDGKSSYEQYF.

The V call is TRBV9, the J call TRBJ2-3; 10 nucleotides align to TRBD1. The CDR3 runs to 15 residues. From germline, CDR1 is SGDLS and CDR2 YYNGEE. V lost 0 bases to trimming and J lost 4 bases; unmatched junction nucleotides: 2. The DNA of the CDR3 is TGTGCCAGCAGCGTAGGGGACAGGGGCGCAGATACGCAGTATTTT. This translates into CASSVGDRGADTQYF.

This chain joins TRBV7-2 and TRBJ1-4, with TRBD1 matching 7 bases. Looked up from germline, CDR1 is SGHTA and CDR2 is FQGNSA. V lost 5 bases to trimming and J lost 8 bases; unmatched junction nucleotides: 5. This CDR3 has 13 residues. In DNA, the CDR3 is TGTGCCAGCAGCCGAGGGGGCCGAGAAAAACTGTTTTTT. It is translated as CASSRGGREKLFF.

The chain joins TRBV7-2 to TRBJ1-2, with 8 positions matching TRBD1. Germline loops: CDR1 SGHTA, CDR2 FQGNSA. The CDR3 sequence is 14 residues long. Trimming removed 8 bases from V and 4 bases from J; junction bases left unmatched: 9. The CDR3, as DNA: TGTGCCAGCTTTGGGACAGGAGTGATCTATGGCTACACCTTC. This codes for CASFGTGVIYGYTF.

DNA of the CDR3: TGTGCCAGCAGGTCTTTAAGAGGGGGCACCGGGGAGCTGTTTTTT. Translation gives CASRSLRGGTGELFF. The chain is built from TRBV2 and TRBJ2-2; D might be TRBD1 (6 bases). CDR3 length: 15 amino acids. CDR1 is SNHLY and CDR2 is FYNNEI in the germline V gene. V gave up 6 bases and J gave up 4 bases, with 15 bases separating them.

This chain uses TRBV30 with TRBJ2-7, with 9 bases identical to TRBD1. CDR1 GTSNPN and CDR2 SVGIG come from the germline V gene (reference sequence). This CDR3 contains 15 residues. The V gene end was trimmed by 1 base and the J gene end by 5 bases; junction bases not matched to a gene: 9. The CDR3 bases are TGTGCCTGGAGTGAATACTCGGACAGGGGCGACGAGCAGTACTTC. Amino acid sequence: CAWSEYSDRGDEQYF.

This clone appeared once. V is TRBV30 and J is TRBJ2-1, with a possible D match to TRBD2 (6 bases). Germline values: CDR1 GTSNPN, CDR2 SVGIG (reference sequence). The germline V and J ends were trimmed by 0 bases and 6 bases, with 15 bases remaining between them. This CDR3 is built from 15 residues. The chain's CDR3 is CAWSVGGALGNEQFF. CDR3 in DNA: TGTGCCTGGAGTGTAGGCGGGGCCCTAGGCAATGAGCAGTTCTTC.